The 22 T cell receptor beta chains reported below all come from one sample, sequenced in a study of cytomegalovirus exposure and HLA in healthy donors. The PCR used 60 Vbeta and 13 Jbeta primers. Assay: immunoSEQ multiplex PCR; the TCRdb copy retains only in-frame clones and omits some. The profile covers about 190,000 clones, with around 83% appearing a single time and around 1.6% taken by the ten largest. The material sequenced was PBMCs. These receptors originate from a man in his forties in good health and CMV-seropositive.

This chain links TRBV23-1 with TRBJ1-4, with 7 bases that match TRBD1. TRBV23-1 is labeled an ORF, and its function is uncertain. The CDR3 consists of 17 residues. Trimming removed 7 bases from V and 4 bases from J; junction bases left unmatched: 15. The CDR3 sequence is CASTPTSPGGSNEKLFF. The CDR3 region has the DNA TGCGCCAGCACCCCAACTAGCCCAGGGGGGAGTAATGAAAAACTGTTTTTT.

V is TRBV15 and J is TRBJ2-7; perhaps TRBD2 as D (6 bases). The CDR3 totals 13 residues. The V gene lost 9 bases and the J gene lost 6 bases, with 18 bases spanning the gap. CDR1 is LNHNV and CDR2 is YYDKDF in the germline V gene (reference sequence). DNA of the CDR3: TGTGCCACTGCAAACCGGGAGAAGGGCGAGCAGTACTTC. Translated: CATANREKGEQYF.

The J gene is TRBJ2-5, the V gene TRBV9, with TRBD2 identical over 8 bases. Germline V gene sequence: CDR1 SGDLS, CDR2 YYNGEE. CDR3 size: 14 residues. V was pared by 4 bases and J by 2 bases, with 4 bases of the junction left unmatched. The CDR3, as DNA: TGTGCCAGCAGCCTTAGCGGGGATCAAGAGACCCAGTACTTC. Translating gives CASSLSGDQETQYF.

The chain couples TRBV15 to TRBJ1-5, with 8 bases fitting TRBD1. The CDR3 is made up of 15 amino acids. J lost 2 bases, V lost 4 bases, and 4 bases had no gene match. CDR1 and CDR2 from the germline V gene are LNHNV and YYDKDF (reference sequence). The CDR3 loop reads CATSKGQGGNQPQHF. DNA for the CDR3: TGTGCCACCAGCAAAGGACAGGGTGGCAATCAGCCCCAGCATTTT.

The chain couples TRBV7-8 to TRBJ1-1; 8 bases align to TRBD1. The CDR3 sequence is 15 residues long. The germline V gene has CDR1 SGHVS and CDR2 FQNEAQ. V shed 2 bases and J 0 bases; nucleotides not matched to a gene: 2. Here the CDR3 reads CASSLRDRLNTEAFF. The CDR3 DNA sequence: TGTGCCAGCAGCTTAAGGGACAGGTTGAACACTGAAGCTTTCTTT.

This rearrangement joins TRBV15 to TRBJ2-1; 8 bases align to TRBD2. The CDR3 runs to 16 residues. Trimming cost V 0 bases and J 7 bases; bases outside gene matches: 8. Germline CDR1 and CDR2: LNHNV and YYDKDF (reference sequence). The CDR3 DNA sequence: TGTGCCACCAGCAGAGATTCCGGCGGGAGGCTAAATGAGCAGTTCTTC. Residues: CATSRDSGGRLNEQFF. Full variable domain (missing parts from reference TRBV15 and TRBJ2-1): DAMVIQNPRYQVTQFGKPVTLSCSQTLNHNVMYWYQQKSSQAPKLLFHYYDKDFNNEADTPDNFQSRRPNTSFCFLDIRSPGLGDTAMYLCATSRDSGGRLNEQFFGPGTRLTVL.

The chain uses TRBV7-6 and TRBJ2-1; D not resolved. Germline CDR1 and CDR2: SGHVS and FNYEAQ. This CDR3 is 12 amino acids long. V was trimmed by 6 bases and J by 8 bases, leaving 11 bases between them. This chain's CDR3 is CASSPFSDEQFF. The CDR3 DNA follows: TGTGCCAGCAGTCCTTTTTCCGATGAGCAGTTCTTC. Based on the CDR3 plus reference TRBV7-6 and TRBJ2-1, the full variable domain is GAGVSQSPRYKVTKRGQDVALRCDPISGHVSLYWYRQALGQGPEFLTYFNYEAQQDKSGLPNDRFSAERPEGSISTLTIQRTEQRDSAMYRCASSPFSDEQFFGPGTRLTVL.

This clone was detected a few times. The chain recombines TRBV7-6 with TRBJ2-3; D is uncertain. The germline V and J ends were trimmed by 1 base and 2 bases, with 10 bases remaining between them. Germline V gene lookup returns CDR1 SGHVS and CDR2 FNYEAQ. This CDR3 has 15 amino acids. The CDR3 sequence is CASSLVATPTDTQYF. The CDR3, as DNA: TGTGCCAGCAGCTTAGTAGCCACCCCCACAGATACGCAGTATTTT. Supplemented by reference TRBV7-6 and TRBJ2-3, the full variable domain reads GAGVSQSPRYKVTKRGQDVALRCDPISGHVSLYWYRQALGQGPEFLTYFNYEAQQDKSGLPNDRFSAERPEGSISTLTIQRTEQRDSAMYRCASSLVATPTDTQYFGPGTRLTVL.

The chain links TRBV6-5 to TRBJ2-5; 8 nucleotides align to TRBD2. V lost 6 bases and J lost 2; bases outside the gene matches: 8. The CDR3 is 15 amino acids. Germline V lookup: CDR1 MNHEY, CDR2 SVGAGI. DNA for the CDR3: TGTGCCAGCAGCACAGGACTAGCCCAACAAGAGACCCAGTACTTC. Its protein is CASSTGLAQQETQYF.

This chain uses TRBV5-8 with TRBJ2-2, with 9 bases fitting TRBD1. The CDR3 is made up of 16 amino acids. V lost 4 bases, J lost 4 bases, and 8 bases stayed unmatched. The germline CDR1 and CDR2 sequences are SGHTS and YDEGEE. In nucleotides, the CDR3 is TGTGCCAGCAGCCTGCGGACAGGGGTAGGCACCGGGGAGCTGTTTTTT. Its protein is CASSLRTGVGTGELFF.

The J gene is TRBJ2-1, the V gene TRBV19; D may be TRBD2 (5 bases). V was clipped by 6 bases and J by 2 bases, with 11 bases between them. Germline CDR1 reads LNHDA; CDR2 reads SQIVND (reference sequence). CDR3 length: 14 residues. CDR3 in amino acids: CASRHSGAYNEQFF. The CDR3 region has the DNA TGTGCCAGTAGACACTCCGGGGCCTACAATGAGCAGTTCTTC.

This clone has a single count. This sequence joins TRBV5-8 and TRBJ1-3; perhaps TRBD1 as D (5 bases). The germline V gene has CDR1 SGHTS and CDR2 YDEGEE. CDR3 length: 17 residues. V lost 0 bases to trimming and J lost 1 base, with 14 bases between them. The DNA for the CDR3 is TGTGCCAGCAGCTTGGTGGAAATCGACAGATCTGGAAACACCATATATTTT. Its translation is CASSLVEIDRSGNTIYF. The variable domain in full, with the rest retrieved from reference TRBV5-8 and TRBJ1-3, is EAGVTQSPTHLIKTRGQQATLRCSPISGHTSVYWYQQALGLGLQFLLWYDEGEERNRGNFPPRFSGRQFPNYSSELNVNALELEDSALYLCASSLVEIDRSGNTIYFGEGSWLTVV.

This sequence joins TRBV6-1 and TRBJ2-7; 9 bases agree with TRBD2. V lost 4 bases to trimming and J lost 3 bases; unmatched junction nucleotides: 7. CDR1 is MNHNS, CDR2 SASEGT, per germline. The CDR3 is 15 amino acids. The CDR3 sequence: CASSAPSGTYYEQYF. The CDR3 DNA follows: TGTGCCAGCAGTGCTCCTAGCGGGACATACTACGAGCAGTACTTC.

The chain is built from TRBV7-9 and TRBJ2-5, with TRBD2 matching 9 bases. The ends lost 6 bases at V and 4 bases at J; junction bases unmatched: 9. The CDR3 is 15 residues long. CDR1 is SEHNR and CDR2 is FQNEAQ in the germline V gene (reference sequence). The CDR3 nucleotides read TGTGCCAGCAGTGGTATAGCGGGAGTGGGAGAGACCCAGTACTTC. Residues: CASSGIAGVGETQYF. The full variable domain, in which reference TRBV7-9 and TRBJ2-5 provide the parts outside the CDR3, is DTGVSQNPRHKITKRGQNVTFRCDPISEHNRLYWYRQTLGQGPEFLTYFQNEAQLEKSRLLSDRFSAERPKGSFSTLEIQRTEQGDSAMYLCASSGIAGVGETQYFGPGTRLLVL.

The chain has TRBV19 and TRBJ1-5; no clear D gene. The length of the CDR3 is 14 residues. CDR1 is LNHDA and CDR2 is SQIVND in the germline V gene (reference sequence). V gave up 3 bases and J gave up 7 bases, with 13 bases separating them. The CDR3 spells CASSIALGNQPQHF. The CDR3 nucleotides are TGTGCCAGTAGTATTGCGCTAGGTAACCAGCCCCAGCATTTT. Filled out from reference TRBV19 and TRBJ1-5, the complete variable domain reads DGGITQSPKYLFRKEGQNVTLSCEQNLNHDAMYWYRQDPGQGLRLIYYSQIVNDFQKGDIAEGYSVSREKKESFPLTVTSAQKNPTAFYLCASSIALGNQPQHFGDGTRLSIL.

The chain recombines TRBV5-4 with TRBJ2-4; TRBD1 aligns across 9 bases. Germline CDR1 reads SGHNT; CDR2 reads YYREEE (reference sequence). This CDR3 is 18 amino acids long. The ends lost 5 bases at V and 1 base at J; junction bases unmatched: 13. The CDR3 DNA follows: TGTGCCAGCAGATCGGGACAGGGAGGCTTTGGTGCCAAAAACATTCAGTACTTC. Its protein product is CASRSGQGGFGAKNIQYF.

A few counts support this clone. The J gene is TRBJ2-1, the V gene TRBV7-6, with TRBD2 matching 7 bases. Germline V gene sequence: CDR1 SGHVS, CDR2 FNYEAQ. The CDR3 sequence is 13 residues long. Losses at the gene ends were 5 bases for V and 4 bases for J; bases not matched to a gene: 2. The DNA of the CDR3 is TGTGCCAGCAGCGGGACTACTTACAATGAGCAGTTCTTC. Translated: CASSGTTYNEQFF.

This clone appeared once. The chain carries TRBV6-5 and TRBJ2-1; TRBD1 matches 9 bases. In germline, CDR1 is MNHEY, CDR2 SVGAGI. V shed 6 bases, J shed 4 bases, and the junction held 7 bases outside the gene matches. The CDR3 length is 15 residues. CDR3 sequence: CASRAGTGKYNEQFF. CDR3 DNA sequence: TGTGCCAGCAGGGCCGGGACAGGGAAGTACAATGAGCAGTTCTTC.

The chain links TRBV7-6 to TRBJ2-7; weak D call: TRBD1 (6 bases). V was cut by 1 base and J by 0 bases, with 16 bases left in between. From germline, CDR1 is SGHVS and CDR2 FNYEAQ. The length of the CDR3 is 17 residues. CDR3 region: CASSLEPVQGSSYEQYF. The CDR3 nucleotides are TGTGCCAGCAGCTTAGAACCCGTACAGGGAAGCTCCTACGAGCAGTACTTC.

The J gene is TRBJ1-2, the V gene TRBV10-3; 7 bases map to TRBD1. The germline CDR1 and CDR2 sequences are ENHRY and SYGVKD. There are 15 residues in the CDR3. With V trimmed by 5 bases and J by 3 bases, 9 bases remained unmatched. CDR3: CAISPRVTGYYGYTF. The CDR3 DNA reads as TGTGCCATCAGTCCCCGGGTGACAGGGTACTATGGCTACACCTTC.

This clone was detected only once. CDR3 sequence reads: CSVEDRSTVPYEQYF. In nucleotides, the CDR3 is TGCAGCGTTGAAGATCGATCGACAGTCCCCTACGAGCAGTACTTC. V gene TRBV29-1 combines with J gene TRBJ2-7; TRBD1 might be the D (5 bases). This CDR3 has 15 residues. V was clipped by 0 bases and J by 2 bases, with 14 bases between them. Germline CDR1 reads SQVTM; CDR2 reads ANQGSEA.

V gene TRBV11-3 combines with J gene TRBJ2-3; 9 bases are a match to TRBD2. V lost 5 bases to trimming and J lost 10 bases; unmatched junction nucleotides: 13. The CDR3 is 15 amino acids. Per germline, CDR1 SGHNT and CDR2 YENEEA. The CDR3 region has the DNA TGTGCCAGCAGCCCGGGAGGCGCGGGAGGGGAAGCGCAGTATTTT. Translation gives CASSPGGAGGEAQYF.